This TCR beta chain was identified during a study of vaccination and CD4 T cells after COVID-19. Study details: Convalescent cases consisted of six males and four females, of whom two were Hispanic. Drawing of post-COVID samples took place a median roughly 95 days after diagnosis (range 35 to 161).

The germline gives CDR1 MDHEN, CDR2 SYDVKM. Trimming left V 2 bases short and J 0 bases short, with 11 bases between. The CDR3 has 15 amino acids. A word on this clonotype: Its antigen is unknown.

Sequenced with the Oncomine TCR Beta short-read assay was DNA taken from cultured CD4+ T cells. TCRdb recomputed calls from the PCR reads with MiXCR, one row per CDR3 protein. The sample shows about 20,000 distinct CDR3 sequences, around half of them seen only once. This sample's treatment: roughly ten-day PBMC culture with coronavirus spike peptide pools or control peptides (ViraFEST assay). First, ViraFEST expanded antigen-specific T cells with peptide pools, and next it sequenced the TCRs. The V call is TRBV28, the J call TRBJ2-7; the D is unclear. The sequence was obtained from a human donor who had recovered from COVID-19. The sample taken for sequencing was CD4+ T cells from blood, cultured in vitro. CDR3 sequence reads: CASSLRSTSSYEQYF. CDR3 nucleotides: TGTGCCAGCAGTTTACGTTCGACGAGCTCCTACGAGCAGTACTTC.